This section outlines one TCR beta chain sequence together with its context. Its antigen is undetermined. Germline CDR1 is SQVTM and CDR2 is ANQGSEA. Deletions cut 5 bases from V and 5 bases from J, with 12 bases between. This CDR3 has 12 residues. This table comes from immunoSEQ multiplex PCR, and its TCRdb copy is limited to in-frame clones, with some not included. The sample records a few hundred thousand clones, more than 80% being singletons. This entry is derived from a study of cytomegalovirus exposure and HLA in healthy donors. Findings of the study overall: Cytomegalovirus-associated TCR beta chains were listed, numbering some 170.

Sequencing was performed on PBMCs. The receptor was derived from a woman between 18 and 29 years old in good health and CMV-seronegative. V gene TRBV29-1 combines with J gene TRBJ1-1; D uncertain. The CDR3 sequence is CSVSVRETEAFF. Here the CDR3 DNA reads TGCAGCGTTTCAGTTCGGGAGACTGAAGCTTTCTTT.